This record looks at one T cell receptor beta chain sequence and its context. Antigen unknown. The entry originates in a study of graft-versus-host responses after intestinal transplantation. Study-wide background: Recipients had transplants, and these were multivisceral, liver-intestinal, or isolated intestinal. Among the recipients, all got anti-thymocyte globulin induction and then tacrolimus and steroids for about three years.

Some clones are missing from TCRdb's copy, which holds only in-frame ones; the method was immunoSEQ multiplex PCR. The sample lists tens of thousands of clones, 90% occurring once. Broader study findings: Declines in HvG clones occurring early post-transplant were associated with peak circulating GvH clone levels.

The V and J ends lost 5 bases and 6 bases respectively, with 16 bases between them. The length of the CDR3 is 15 residues. Germline V gives CDR1 MNHEY, CDR2 SMNVEV (reference sequence). The receptor's source is a human donor who received an intestinal transplant. Sequencing used unstimulated CD8+ T cells sorted from spleen or lymph node cells, obtained before intestinal transplant. V usage is TRBV27 and J usage is TRBJ1-4; D uncertain. CDR3 protein: CASSPPGRSHEKLFF. The DNA of the CDR3 is TGTGCCAGCAGTCCCCCCGGGAGGAGCCATGAAAAACTGTTTTTT.